These 7 T cell receptor beta chains came from one sample sequenced in a study of human T cells and chemical hapten exposure. Using its own MiXCR run on the RACE reads, TCRdb lists one record per CDR3 protein. The profile shows 30,000 to 40,000 distinct CDR3 sequences, over 7.5% of them singletons. Time point given: patch test 3, about 24 weeks after DPC sensitization. Treatment of the sample: therapeutic diphenylcyclopropenone sensitization with weekly scalp DPC. Unseparated into fractions, whole blood served as the source from which total RNA was extracted. The sample here was whole blood, taken in connection with sensitization to the hapten diphenylcyclopropenone (DPC). The source of these receptors is a man in his fifties or sixties with alopecia areata. Some clones in this sample may be carry-over from other donors' samples.

This clonotype has just a few counts. The J gene is TRBJ2-1, the V gene TRBV18; 10 bases fit TRBD1. Germline assignment: CDR1 KGHSH and CDR2 LQKENI. Losses at the gene ends were 3 bases for V and 9 bases for J; bases not matched to a gene: 8. The CDR3 has 15 residues. CDR3 loop: CASSPPGTGETEQFF. CDR3 in DNA: TGTGCCAGCTCACCTCCCGGGACAGGGGAGACTGAGCAGTTCTTC.

This clonotype was seen only a few times. The DNA of the CDR3 is TGTGCCAGCAGCTTAACGGGAGGGGTAGATACGCAGTATTTT. Its translation: CASSLTGGVDTQYF. J is TRBJ2-3 and V is TRBV7-2, with TRBD2 identical over 8 bases. The CDR3 runs to 14 residues. From germline, CDR1 is SGHTA and CDR2 FQGNSA. V dropped 2 bases and J dropped 5; count of bases not matched to a gene: 3.

Many counts were recorded for this clonotype. This chain joins TRBV7-2 and TRBJ2-4; 7 bases align to TRBD1. Per germline, CDR1 SGHTA and CDR2 FQGNSA. The CDR3 is 13 residues long. V lost 5 bases, J lost 10 bases, and 8 bases stayed unmatched. In DNA form, the CDR3 reads TGTGCCAGCAGCGCCCGGACAGGCTTGATTCAGTACTTC. Its translation is CASSARTGLIQYF.

Many counts were recorded for this clonotype. The genes are TRBV7-2 and TRBJ2-3; TRBD1 or TRBD2 may be the D gene (5 bases each). V dropped 0 bases and J dropped 4 bases, with 11 bases sitting between them. The CDR3 is made up of 15 amino acids. CDR1 is SGHTA, CDR2 FQGNSA, per germline. Here the CDR3 reads CASSLAYEGPDTQYF. As DNA, the CDR3 is TGTGCCAGCAGCTTAGCGTATGAGGGGCCAGATACGCAGTATTTT. Full variable domain (outside the CDR3, taken from reference TRBV7-2 and TRBJ2-3): GAGVSQSPSNKVTEKGKDVELRCDPISGHTALYWYRQSLGQGLEFLIYFQGNSAPDKSGLPSDRFSAERTGGSVSTLTIQRTQQEDSAVYLCASSLAYEGPDTQYFGPGTRLTVL.

This clonotype was detected many times. The chain is built from TRBV27 and TRBJ2-2; D uncertain. The V end lost 10 bases, the J end lost 4 bases, and 13 bases lay between the germline ends. CDR3 length: 13 residues. Germline values: CDR1 MNHEY, CDR2 SMNVEV (reference sequence). The CDR3 region has the DNA TGTGCCACCGCATCGACAAGCACCGGGGAGCTGTTTTTT. It translates to CATASTSTGELFF.

This clonotype occurred a few times. This could be a read error, since a much larger clone is one nucleotide away. The gene calls are TRBV7-3 and TRBJ2-3; unclear D gene. The CDR3 is 12 amino acids. From germline, CDR1 is SGHTA and CDR2 FQGTGA. V dropped 2 bases and J dropped 5 bases, with 5 bases sitting between them. The CDR3: CASSLYGDTQYF. In DNA, the CDR3 is TGTGCCAGCAGCTTATACGGAGATACGCAGTATTTT.

The rearrangement uses TRBV4-1 and TRBJ2-1, with D possibly matching TRBD2 (7 bases). The CDR3 is 17 residues long. From germline, CDR1 is MGHRA and CDR2 YSYEKL. Trimming left V 0 bases short and J 4 bases short, with 16 bases between. CDR3 DNA sequence: TGCGCCAGCAGCCAAGATGGGGGCCTTAGCGGGTACAATGAGCAGTTCTTC. Amino acid sequence: CASSQDGGLSGYNEQFF.